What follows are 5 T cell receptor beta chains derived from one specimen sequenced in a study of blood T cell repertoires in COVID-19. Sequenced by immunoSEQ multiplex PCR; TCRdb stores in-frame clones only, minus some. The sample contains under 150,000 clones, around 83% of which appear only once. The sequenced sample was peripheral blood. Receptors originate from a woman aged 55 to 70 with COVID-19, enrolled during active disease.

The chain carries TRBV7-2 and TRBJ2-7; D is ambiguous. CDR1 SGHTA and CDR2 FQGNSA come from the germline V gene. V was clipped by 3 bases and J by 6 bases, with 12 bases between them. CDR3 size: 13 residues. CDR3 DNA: TGTGCCAGCAGCTTCAATACAGATGCCGAGCAGTACTTC. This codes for CASSFNTDAEQYF.

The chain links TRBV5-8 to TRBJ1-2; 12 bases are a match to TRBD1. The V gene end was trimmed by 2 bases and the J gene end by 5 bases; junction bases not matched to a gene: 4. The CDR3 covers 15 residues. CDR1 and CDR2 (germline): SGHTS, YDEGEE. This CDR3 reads CASSFGDRGLYGYTF. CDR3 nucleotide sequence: TGTGCCAGCAGCTTCGGGGACAGGGGGCTGTATGGCTACACCTTC.

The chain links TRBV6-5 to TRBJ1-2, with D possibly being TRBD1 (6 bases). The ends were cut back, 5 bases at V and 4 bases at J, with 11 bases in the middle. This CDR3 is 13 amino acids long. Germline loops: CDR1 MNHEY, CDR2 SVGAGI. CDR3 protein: CASSRTELYGYTF. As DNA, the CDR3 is TGTGCCAGCAGTCGGACAGAACTCTATGGCTACACCTTC.

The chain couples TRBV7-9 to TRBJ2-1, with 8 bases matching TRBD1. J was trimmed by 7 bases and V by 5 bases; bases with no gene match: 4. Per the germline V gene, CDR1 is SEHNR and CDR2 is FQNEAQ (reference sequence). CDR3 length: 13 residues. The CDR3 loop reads CASSPWTGNEQFF. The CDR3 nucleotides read TGTGCCAGCAGCCCCTGGACAGGGAATGAGCAGTTCTTC. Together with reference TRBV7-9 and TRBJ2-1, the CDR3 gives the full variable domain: DTGVSQNPRHKITKRGQNVTFRCDPISEHNRLYWYRQTLGQGPEFLTYFQNEAQLEKSRLLSDRFSAERPKGSFSTLEIQRTEQGDSAMYLCASSPWTGNEQFFGPGTRLTVL.

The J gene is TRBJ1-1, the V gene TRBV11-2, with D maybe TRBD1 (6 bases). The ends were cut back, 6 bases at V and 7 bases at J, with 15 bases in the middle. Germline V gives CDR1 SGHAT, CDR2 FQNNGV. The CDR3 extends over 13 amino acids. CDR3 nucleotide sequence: TGTGCCAGCAGACACAACAGGGAAAATGAAGCTTTCTTT. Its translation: CASRHNRENEAFF.